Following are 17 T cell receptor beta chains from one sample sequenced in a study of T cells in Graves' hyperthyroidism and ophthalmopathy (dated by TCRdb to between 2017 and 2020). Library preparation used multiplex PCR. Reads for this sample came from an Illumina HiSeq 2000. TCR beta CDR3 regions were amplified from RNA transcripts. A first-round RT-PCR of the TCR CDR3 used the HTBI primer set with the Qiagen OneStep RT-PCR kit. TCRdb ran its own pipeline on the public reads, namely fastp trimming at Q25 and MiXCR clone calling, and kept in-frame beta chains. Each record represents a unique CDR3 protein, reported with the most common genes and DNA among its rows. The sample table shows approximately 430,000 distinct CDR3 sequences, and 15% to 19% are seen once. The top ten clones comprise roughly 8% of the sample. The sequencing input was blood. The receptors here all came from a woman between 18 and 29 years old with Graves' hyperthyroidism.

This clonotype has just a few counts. CDR3 DNA: TGTGCCAGCAGTTTCTCCGGGACTAGCGGTTCCAGGGAGCTGTTTTTT. Residues: CASSFSGTSGSRELFF. The chain has TRBV6-2 or TRBV6-3 and TRBJ2-2; 11 bases match TRBD2. The V gene end was trimmed by 4 bases and the J gene end by 9 bases; junction bases not matched to a gene: 10. The germline V gene encodes CDR1 MNHEY and CDR2 SVGEGT. The CDR3 totals 16 residues.

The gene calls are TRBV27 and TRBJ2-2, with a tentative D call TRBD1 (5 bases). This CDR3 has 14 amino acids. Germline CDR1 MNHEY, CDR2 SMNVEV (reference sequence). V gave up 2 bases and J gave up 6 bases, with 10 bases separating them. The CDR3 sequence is CASSLIIGAGELFF. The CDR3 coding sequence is TGTGCCAGCAGTTTAATTATAGGGGCCGGGGAGCTGTTTTTT.

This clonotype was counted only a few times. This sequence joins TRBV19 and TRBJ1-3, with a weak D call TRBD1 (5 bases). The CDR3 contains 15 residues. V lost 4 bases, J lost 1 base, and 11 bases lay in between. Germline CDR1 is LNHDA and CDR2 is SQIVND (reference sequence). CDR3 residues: CASSTGDSSGNTIYF. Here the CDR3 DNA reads TGTGCCAGTAGTACGGGGGATTCTTCTGGAAACACCATATATTTT.

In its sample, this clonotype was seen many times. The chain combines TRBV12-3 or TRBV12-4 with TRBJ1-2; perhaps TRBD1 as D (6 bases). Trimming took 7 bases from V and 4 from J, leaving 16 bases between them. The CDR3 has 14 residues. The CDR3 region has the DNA TGTGCCAGCACCCTAGCAGGGGTCGGCTATGGCTACACCTTC. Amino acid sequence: CASTLAGVGYGYTF.

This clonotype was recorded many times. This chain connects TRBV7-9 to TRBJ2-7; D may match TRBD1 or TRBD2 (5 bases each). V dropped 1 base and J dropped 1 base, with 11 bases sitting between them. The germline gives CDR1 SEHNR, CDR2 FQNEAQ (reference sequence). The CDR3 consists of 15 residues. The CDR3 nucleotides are TGTGCCAGCAGCTTAGTGTTTGGGGGATCCTACGAGCAGTACTTC. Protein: CASSLVFGGSYEQYF. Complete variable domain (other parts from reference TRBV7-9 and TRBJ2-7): DTGVSQNPRHKITKRGQNVTFRCDPISEHNRLYWYRQTLGQGPEFLTYFQNEAQLEKSRLLSDRFSAERPKGSFSTLEIQRTEQGDSAMYLCASSLVFGGSYEQYFGPGTRLTVT.

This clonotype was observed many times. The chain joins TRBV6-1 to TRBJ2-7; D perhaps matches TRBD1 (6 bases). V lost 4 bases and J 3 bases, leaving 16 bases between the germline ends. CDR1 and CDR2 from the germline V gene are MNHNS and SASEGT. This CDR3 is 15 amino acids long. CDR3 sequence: CASSVHRAKDYEQYF. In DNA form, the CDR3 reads TGTGCCAGCAGTGTTCACAGGGCGAAGGACTACGAGCAGTACTTC.

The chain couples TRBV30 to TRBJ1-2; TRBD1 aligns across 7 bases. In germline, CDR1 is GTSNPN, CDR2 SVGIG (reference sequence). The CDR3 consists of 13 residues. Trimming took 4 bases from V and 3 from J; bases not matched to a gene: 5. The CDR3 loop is CAWTIGGDYGYTF. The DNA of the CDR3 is TGTGCCTGGACCATAGGGGGCGACTATGGCTACACCTTC.

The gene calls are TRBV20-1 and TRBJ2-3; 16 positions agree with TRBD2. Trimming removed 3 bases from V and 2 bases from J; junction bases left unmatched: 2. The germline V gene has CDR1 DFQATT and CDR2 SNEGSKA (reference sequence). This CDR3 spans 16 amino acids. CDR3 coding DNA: TGCAGTGCTAGGGGGACTAGCGGGAGGGCCACAGATACGCAGTATTTT. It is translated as CSARGTSGRATDTQYF.

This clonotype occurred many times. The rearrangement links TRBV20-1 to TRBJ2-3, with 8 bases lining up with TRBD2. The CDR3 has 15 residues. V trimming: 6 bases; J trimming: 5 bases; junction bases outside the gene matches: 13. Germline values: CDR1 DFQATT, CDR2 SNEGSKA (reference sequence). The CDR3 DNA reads TGCAGTGCCCCCCTAGCGGGCATTAAAGTAGATACGCAGTATTTT. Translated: CSAPLAGIKVDTQYF.

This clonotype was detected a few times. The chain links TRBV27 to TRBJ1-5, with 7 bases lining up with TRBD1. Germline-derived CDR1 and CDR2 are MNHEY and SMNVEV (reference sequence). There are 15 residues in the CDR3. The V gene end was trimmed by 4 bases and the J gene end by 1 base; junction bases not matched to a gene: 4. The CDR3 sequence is CASSSRQGSNQPQHF. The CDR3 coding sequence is TGTGCCAGCAGTTCGAGACAGGGCAGCAATCAGCCCCAGCATTTT.

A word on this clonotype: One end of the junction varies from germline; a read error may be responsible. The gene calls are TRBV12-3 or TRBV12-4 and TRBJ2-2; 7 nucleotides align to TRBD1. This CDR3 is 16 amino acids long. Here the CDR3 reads CASSWAGGENTGELLF. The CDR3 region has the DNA TGTGCCAGCAGCTGGGCAGGGGGAGAGAACACCGGGGAGCTGCTTTTT.

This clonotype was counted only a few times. The CDR3 loop reads CASSSGQKNGYTF. The CDR3 DNA is TGTGCCAGCAGCTCGGGACAGAAGAATGGCTACACCTTC. The V gene is TRBV7-8, the J gene TRBJ1-2; the match to TRBD1 covers 7 bases. The CDR3 totals 13 residues. The V and J ends lost 4 bases and 6 bases, in that order; junction bases with no gene match: 5. In germline, CDR1 is SGHVS, CDR2 FQNEAQ.

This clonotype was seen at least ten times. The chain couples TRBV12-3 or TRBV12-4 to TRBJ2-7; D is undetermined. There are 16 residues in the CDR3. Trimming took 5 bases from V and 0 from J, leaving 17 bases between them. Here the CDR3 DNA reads TGTGCCAGCAGTCCACGGGCCAGTCCAGCCTCCTACGAGCAGTACTTC. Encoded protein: CASSPRASPASYEQYF.

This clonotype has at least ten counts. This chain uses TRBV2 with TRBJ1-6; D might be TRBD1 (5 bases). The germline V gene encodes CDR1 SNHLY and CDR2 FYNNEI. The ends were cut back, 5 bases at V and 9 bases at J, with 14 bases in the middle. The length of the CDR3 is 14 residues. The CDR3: CASSRDRSSSPLHF. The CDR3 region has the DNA TGTGCCAGCAGTCGGGACCGTTCTAGTTCACCCCTCCACTTT.

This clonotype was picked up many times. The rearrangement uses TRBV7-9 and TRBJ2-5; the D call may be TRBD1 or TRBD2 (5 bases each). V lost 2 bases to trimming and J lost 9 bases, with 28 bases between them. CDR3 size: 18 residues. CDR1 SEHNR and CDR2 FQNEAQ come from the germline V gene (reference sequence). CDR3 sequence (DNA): TGTGCCAGCAGCTTATCATCGGAGGCGGACAAGTGGTCGTTGGCCCAGTACTTC. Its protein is CASSLSSEADKWSLAQYF.

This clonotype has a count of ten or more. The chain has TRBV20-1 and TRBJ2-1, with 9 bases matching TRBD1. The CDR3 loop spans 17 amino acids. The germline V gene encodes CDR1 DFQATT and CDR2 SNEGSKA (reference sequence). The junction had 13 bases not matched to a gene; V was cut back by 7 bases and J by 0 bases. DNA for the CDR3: TGCAGTGTTTTGGGACAGGGTCGCCCAAACTCCTACAATGAGCAGTTCTTC. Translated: CSVLGQGRPNSYNEQFF.

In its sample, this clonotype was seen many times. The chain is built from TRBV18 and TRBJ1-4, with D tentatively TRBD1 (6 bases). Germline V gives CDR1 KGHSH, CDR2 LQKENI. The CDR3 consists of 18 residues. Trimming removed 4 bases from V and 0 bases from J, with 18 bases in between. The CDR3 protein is CASSRGTPSPTTNEKLFF. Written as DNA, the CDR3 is TGTGCCAGCTCACGAGGGACACCGAGCCCGACAACTAATGAAAAACTGTTTTTT. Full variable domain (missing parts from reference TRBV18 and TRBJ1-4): NAGVMQNPRHLVRRRGQEARLRCSPMKGHSHVYWYRQLPEEGLKFMVYLQKENIIDESGMPKERFSAEFPKEGPSILRIQQVVRGDSAAYFCASSRGTPSPTTNEKLFFGSGTQLSVL.